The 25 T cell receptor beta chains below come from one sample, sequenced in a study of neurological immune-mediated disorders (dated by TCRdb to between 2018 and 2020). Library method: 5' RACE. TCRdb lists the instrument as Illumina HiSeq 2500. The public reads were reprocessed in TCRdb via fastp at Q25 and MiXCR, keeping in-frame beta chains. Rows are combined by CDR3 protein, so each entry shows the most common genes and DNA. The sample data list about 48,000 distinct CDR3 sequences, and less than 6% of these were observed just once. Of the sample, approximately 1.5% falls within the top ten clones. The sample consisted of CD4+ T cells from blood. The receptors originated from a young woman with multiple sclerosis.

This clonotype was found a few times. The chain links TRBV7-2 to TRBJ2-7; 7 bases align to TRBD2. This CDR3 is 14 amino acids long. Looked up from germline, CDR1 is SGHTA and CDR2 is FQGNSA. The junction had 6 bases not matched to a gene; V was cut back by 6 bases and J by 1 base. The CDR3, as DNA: TGTGCCAGCAGGACCTGGGGGGGTTCCTACGAGCAGTACTTC. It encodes CASRTWGGSYEQYF.

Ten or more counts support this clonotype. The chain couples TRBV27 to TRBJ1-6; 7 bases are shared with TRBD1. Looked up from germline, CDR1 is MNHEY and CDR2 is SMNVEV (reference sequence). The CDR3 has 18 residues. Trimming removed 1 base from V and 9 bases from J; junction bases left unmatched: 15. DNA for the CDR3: TGTGCCAGCAGTTTATTAGGGGACAGAAATTCGCTTCGTTCACCCCTCCACTTT. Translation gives CASSLLGDRNSLRSPLHF.

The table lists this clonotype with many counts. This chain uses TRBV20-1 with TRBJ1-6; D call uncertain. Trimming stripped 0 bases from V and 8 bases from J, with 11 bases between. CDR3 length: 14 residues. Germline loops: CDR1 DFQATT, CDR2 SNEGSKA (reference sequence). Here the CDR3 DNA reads TGCAGTGCTAGAGATCACCAGGCCTATTCACCCCTCCACTTT. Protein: CSARDHQAYSPLHF.

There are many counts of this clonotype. CDR3 region: CASSKTGTVYEKLFF. The DNA of the CDR3 is TGTGCCAGCAGCAAAACCGGGACAGTCTATGAAAAACTGTTTTTT. The V call is TRBV7-2, the J call TRBJ1-4; TRBD1 aligns across 7 bases. Unmatched junction bases numbered 9, after V lost 5 bases and J lost 6 bases. Germline assignment: CDR1 SGHTA and CDR2 FQGNSA. The CDR3 loop spans 15 amino acids.

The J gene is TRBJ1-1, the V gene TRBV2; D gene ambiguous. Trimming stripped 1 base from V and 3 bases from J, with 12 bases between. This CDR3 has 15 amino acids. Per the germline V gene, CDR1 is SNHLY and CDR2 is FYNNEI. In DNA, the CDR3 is TGTGCCAGCAGTGAAGTGTTAGGACTTTACACTGAAGCTTTCTTT. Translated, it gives CASSEVLGLYTEAFF.

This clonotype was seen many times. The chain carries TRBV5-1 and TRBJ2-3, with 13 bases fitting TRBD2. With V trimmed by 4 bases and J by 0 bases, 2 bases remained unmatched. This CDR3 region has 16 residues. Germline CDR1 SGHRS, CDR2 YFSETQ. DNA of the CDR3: TGCGCCAGCAGCGGACTAGCGGGAGACAGCACAGATACGCAGTATTTT. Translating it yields CASSGLAGDSTDTQYF.

CDR3 bases: TGTGCCAGCAGTTACATCAGGGAAACTAATGAAAAACTGTTTTTT. This translates into CASSYIRETNEKLFF. The chain couples TRBV6-5 to TRBJ1-4, with TRBD1 as a possible D gene (5 bases). The length of the CDR3 is 15 residues. The V gene's germline CDR1 is MNHEY and CDR2 SVGAGI. Trimming pared 2 bases from V and 1 base from J, leaving 8 bases between.

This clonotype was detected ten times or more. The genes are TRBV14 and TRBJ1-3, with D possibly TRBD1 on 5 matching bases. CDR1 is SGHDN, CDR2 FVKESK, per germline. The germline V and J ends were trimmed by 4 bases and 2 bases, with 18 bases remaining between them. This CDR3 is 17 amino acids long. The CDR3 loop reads CASSPLGGVVTGNTIYF. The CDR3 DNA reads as TGTGCCAGCAGCCCCCTGGGGGGAGTCGTGACTGGAAACACCATATATTTT. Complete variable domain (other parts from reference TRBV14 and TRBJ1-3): EAGVTQFPSHSVIEKGQTVTLRCDPISGHDNLYWYRRVMGKEIKFLLHFVKESKQDESGMPNNRFLAERTGGTYSTLKVQPAELEDSGVYFCASSPLGGVVTGNTIYFGEGSWLTVV.

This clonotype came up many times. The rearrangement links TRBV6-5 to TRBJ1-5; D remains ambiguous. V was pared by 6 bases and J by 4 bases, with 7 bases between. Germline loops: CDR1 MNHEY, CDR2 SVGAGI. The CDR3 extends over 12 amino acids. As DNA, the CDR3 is TGTGCCAGCAGGGCCGGGAATCAGCCCCAGCATTTT. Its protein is CASRAGNQPQHF.

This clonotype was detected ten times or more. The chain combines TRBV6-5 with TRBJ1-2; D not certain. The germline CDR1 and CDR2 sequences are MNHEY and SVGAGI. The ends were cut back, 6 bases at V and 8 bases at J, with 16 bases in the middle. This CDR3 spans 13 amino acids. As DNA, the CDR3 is TGTGCCAGCAGACTCGGATCTTCCGCGGGCTACACCTTC. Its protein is CASRLGSSAGYTF.

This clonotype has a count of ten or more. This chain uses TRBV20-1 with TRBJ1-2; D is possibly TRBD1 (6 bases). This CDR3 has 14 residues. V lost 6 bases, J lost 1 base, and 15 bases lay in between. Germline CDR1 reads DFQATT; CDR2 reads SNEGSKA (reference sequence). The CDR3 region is CSAAIQGFNYGYTF. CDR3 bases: TGCAGTGCCGCTATACAGGGTTTTAACTATGGCTACACCTTC.

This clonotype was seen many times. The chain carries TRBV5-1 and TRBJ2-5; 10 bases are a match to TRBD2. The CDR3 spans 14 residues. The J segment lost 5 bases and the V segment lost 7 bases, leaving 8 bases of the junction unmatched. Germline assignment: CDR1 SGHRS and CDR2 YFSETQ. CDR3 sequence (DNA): TGCGCCAGCGTTAGAGCGGGAGGGCAGGAGACCCAGTACTTC. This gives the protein CASVRAGGQETQYF.

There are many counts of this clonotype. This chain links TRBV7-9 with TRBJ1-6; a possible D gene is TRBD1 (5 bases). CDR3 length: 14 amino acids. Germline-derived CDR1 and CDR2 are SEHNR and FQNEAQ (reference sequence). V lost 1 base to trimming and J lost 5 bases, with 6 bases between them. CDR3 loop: CASSLEQDNSPLHF. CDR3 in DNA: TGTGCCAGCAGCTTAGAACAGGATAATTCACCCCTCCACTTT. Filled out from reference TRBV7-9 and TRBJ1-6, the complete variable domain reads DTGVSQNPRHKITKRGQNVTFRCDPISEHNRLYWYRQTLGQGPEFLTYFQNEAQLEKSRLLSDRFSAERPKGSFSTLEIQRTEQGDSAMYLCASSLEQDNSPLHFGNGTRLTVT.

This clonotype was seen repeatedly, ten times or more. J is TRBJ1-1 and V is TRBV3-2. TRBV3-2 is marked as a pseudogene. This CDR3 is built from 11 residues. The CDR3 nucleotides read TGTGCCAAAGCTGGGAACACTGAAGCTTTCTTT. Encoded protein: CAKAGNTEAFF.

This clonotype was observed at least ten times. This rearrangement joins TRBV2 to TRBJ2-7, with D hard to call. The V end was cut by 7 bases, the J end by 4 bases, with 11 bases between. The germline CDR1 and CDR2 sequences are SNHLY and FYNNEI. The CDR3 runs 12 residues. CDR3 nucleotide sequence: TGTGCCAGCACAGTCTCTTCATACGAGCAGTACTTC. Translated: CASTVSSYEQYF.

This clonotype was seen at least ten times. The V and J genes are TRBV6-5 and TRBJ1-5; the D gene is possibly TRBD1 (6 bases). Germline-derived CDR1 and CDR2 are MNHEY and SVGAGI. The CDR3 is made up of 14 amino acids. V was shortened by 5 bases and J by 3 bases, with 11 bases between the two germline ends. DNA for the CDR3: TGTGCCAGCAGTCTTCAGGGGAACAATCAGCCCCAGCATTTT. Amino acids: CASSLQGNNQPQHF.

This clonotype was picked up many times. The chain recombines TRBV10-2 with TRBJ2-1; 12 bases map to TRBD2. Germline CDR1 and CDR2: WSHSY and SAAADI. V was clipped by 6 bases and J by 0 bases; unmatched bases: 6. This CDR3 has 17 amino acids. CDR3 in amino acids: CASSRTSGMSSYNEQFF. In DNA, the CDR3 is TGCGCCAGCAGCCGGACTAGCGGGATGAGCTCCTACAATGAGCAGTTCTTC.

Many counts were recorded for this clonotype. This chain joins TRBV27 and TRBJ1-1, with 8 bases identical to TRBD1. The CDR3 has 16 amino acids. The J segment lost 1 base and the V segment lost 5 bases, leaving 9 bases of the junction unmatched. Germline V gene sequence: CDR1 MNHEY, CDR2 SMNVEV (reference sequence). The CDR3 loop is CASSPGDRPWNTEAFF. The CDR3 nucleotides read TGTGCCAGCAGTCCAGGGGACAGGCCATGGAACACTGAAGCTTTCTTT.

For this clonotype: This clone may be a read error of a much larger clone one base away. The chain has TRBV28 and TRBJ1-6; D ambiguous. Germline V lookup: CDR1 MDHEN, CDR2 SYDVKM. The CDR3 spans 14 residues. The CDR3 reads CVSSPPSRGSPLHF. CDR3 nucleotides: TGTGTCAGCAGTCCCCCTTCGCGCGGTTCACCCCTCCACTTT.

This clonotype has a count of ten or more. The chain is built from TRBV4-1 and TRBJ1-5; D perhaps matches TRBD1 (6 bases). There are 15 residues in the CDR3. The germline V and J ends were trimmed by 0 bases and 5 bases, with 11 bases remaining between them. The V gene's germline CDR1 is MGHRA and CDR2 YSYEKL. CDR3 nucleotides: TGCGCCAGCAGCCAAGAATGGGGGCAGGATCAGCCCCAGCATTTT. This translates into CASSQEWGQDQPQHF.

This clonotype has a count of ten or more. The CDR3 nucleotides are TGTGCCAGTGGATGGACAGGGATCAGCTCTGGGGCCAACGTCCTGACTTTC. Amino acids: CASGWTGISSGANVLTF. This chain links TRBV19 with TRBJ2-6, with 8 nucleotides matching TRBD1. V shed 8 bases, J shed 0 bases, and the junction held 9 bases outside the gene matches. The CDR3 has 17 amino acids. Germline loops: CDR1 LNHDA, CDR2 SQIVND (reference sequence).

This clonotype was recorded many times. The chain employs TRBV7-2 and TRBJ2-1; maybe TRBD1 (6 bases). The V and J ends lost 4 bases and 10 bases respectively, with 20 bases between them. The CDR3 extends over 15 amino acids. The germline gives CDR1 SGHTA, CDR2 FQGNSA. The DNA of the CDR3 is TGTGCCAGCAGCTCCAGAACAGGGTTAAGCGGCGAGCAGTTCTTC. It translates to CASSSRTGLSGEQFF.

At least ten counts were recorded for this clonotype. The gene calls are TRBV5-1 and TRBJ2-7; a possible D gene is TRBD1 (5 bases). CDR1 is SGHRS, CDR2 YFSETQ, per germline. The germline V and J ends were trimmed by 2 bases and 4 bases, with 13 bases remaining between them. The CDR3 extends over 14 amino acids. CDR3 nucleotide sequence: TGCGCCAGCAGCTTTGAGGCAGGGAAGTACGAGCAGTACTTC. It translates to CASSFEAGKYEQYF.

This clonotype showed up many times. CDR3 in DNA: TGTGCCACCAGCAGAGGGTCAGGGGGAGATGAAAAACTGTTTTTT. This encodes CATSRGSGGDEKLFF. The gene calls are TRBV15 and TRBJ1-4; TRBD1 matches 7 bases. Germline trimming cut 1 base from V and 6 bases from J; bases unmatched to any gene: 5. Germline-derived CDR1 and CDR2 are LNHNV and YYDKDF (reference sequence). The CDR3 runs to 15 residues.

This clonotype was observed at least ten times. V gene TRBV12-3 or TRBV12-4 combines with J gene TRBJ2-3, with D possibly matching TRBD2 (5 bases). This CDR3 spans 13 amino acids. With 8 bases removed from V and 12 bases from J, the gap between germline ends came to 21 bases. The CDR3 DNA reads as TGTGCCAGCGGGTATATGAGGAGGCCCTCTCAGTATTTT. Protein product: CASGYMRRPSQYF.